This T cell receptor (beta chain) was recorded in a study of Ad26.COV2.S vaccination and SARS-CoV-2 variants (dated by TCRdb to 2020 to 2022). For context, the study as a whole: Vaccine-arm donors were drawn from COV1001, a multicentre, randomized, double-blind, placebo-controlled phase I-IIa trial of Ad26.COV2.S in healthy adults. Blinding of investigators to trial group allocation was maintained during experiments and outcome assessment. A total of approximately 32 samples were included in the TCR-sequenced set, comprising some 20 Ad26.COV2.S vaccine recipients, 5 placebo recipients and 8 SARS-CoV-2 convalescent individuals. Dosing of Ad26.COV2.S was intramuscular, at either 5x10^10 or 1x10^11 viral particles, delivered as one shot or as two shots spaced 56 days apart. TCRbeta repertoire sequencing served as the tool for gauging how specific and how broad the SARS-CoV-2-reactive T cell receptors were following Ad26.COV2.S vaccination. Trial participants were randomized into five groups of five, in which low-dose or high-dose Ad26.COV2.S was given once or twice, or placebo was given on both occasions. The full study reports these points: Spike-specific TCR breadth was higher in Ad26.COV2.S recipients than in placebo recipients (P = 0.0014). Vaccine and placebo recipients had similar non-spike TCR breadth, a finding consistent with the vaccine containing only spike. After vaccination, substantial breadth of spike-specific CD8+ and CD4+ T cell responses was reported. According to the authors, total T cell responses may have been underestimated by the TCR breadth and depth analyses. The study was not powered to compare responses between vaccine doses or regimens.

The immunoSEQ Assay was the method used to sequence TCRbeta CDR3 regions. After extraction, genomic DNA underwent amplification by bias-controlled multiplex PCR, followed by high-throughput sequencing. The original pipeline was this. To quantify the absolute abundance of every unique TCRbeta CDR3 region, sequences were collapsed and filtered. T cell fraction was estimated by normalizing TCRbeta template counts to usable DNA, with usable DNA measured through amplification of reference genes found in all nucleated cells. Repertoire TCRs were annotated as SARS-CoV-2-specific when V gene, CDR3 amino acid sequence and J gene were exactly matched to a known reactive TCR set. The reference SARS-CoV-2 TCR set was derived from MIRA and filtered for enrichment in COVID-19-positive ImmuneCODE repertoires, a step that removed public or cross-reactive TCRs. Drawing on the MIRA antigens, annotated TCRs were analysed further at the level of specific ORF or position within ORF. Breadth was defined as the number of annotated unique rearrangements divided by the total number of unique productive rearrangements, and depth was defined as the summed frequency of the annotated unique rearrangements. Two-sided Wilcoxon rank-sum tests were used to compare TCR breadth between groups. TCRdb re-hosts the immuneACCESS table, in-frame sequences only. Its copies lack some clones; in the studies checked, an unresolved V gene accounts for under half of them, and the cause for the rest is not known. The DNA was the basis for D and trimming; V, J and clone size are from that table. The sample records hundreds of thousands of clones, approximately 90% of which are singletons. The ten largest clones capture more than 10% of the sample.

This clone was seen a single time. Its specific antigen is unknown. Base qualities are missing; no much larger clone stands one base away. The sample's treatment or condition label, in plain terms: over 15 received Ad26.COV2.S at low or high dose, single or two shots; roughly five received placebo; per-sample allocation not given. For vaccine and placebo recipients, repertoires were sequenced using samples collected on day 63 after the first injection. Cohort 1b enrolled 25 to 30 adults aged 18-55 years at a single site in Boston, USA, between 29 July and 7 August 2020. Ad26.COV2.S was a replication-incompetent adenovirus type 26 vector that expressed a prefusion-stabilized SARS-CoV-2 spike protein derived from the original Wuhan strain. The TCR originated in a person between 18 and 65 years old who received the Ad26.COV2.S COVID-19 vaccine or a placebo. The sequences come from peripheral blood, collected in a trial of Ad26.COV2.S vaccine versus placebo.

Read as DNA, the sequence is TGTGCCAGCAGTACAGGGGGCGCCCAAAACATTCAGTACTTC. Its protein product is CASSTGGAQNIQYF. Recombination joined TRBV7-2 with TRBJ2-4; 9 middle bases align to TRBD1. From cysteine to phenylalanine, the CDR3 is 14 amino acids long. The sequence is cut down to CDR3 DNA, 42 bases in frame from base 1. CDR1 and CDR2 were assigned from the germline V gene as SGHTA and FQGNSA. V is cut back by 6 bases and J by 5 bases, with 5 bases in the junction unmatched.